One TCR beta chain is described in this entry. This sample was included in a study of T-cell memory formation after mild COVID-19. TCRdb passed the 5' RACE reads through MiXCR, listing each CDR3 protein once. The data hold about 210,000 distinct CDR3 sequences, with around 30% observed a single time. This CDR3 has 15 amino acids. Per germline, CDR1 LNHNV and CDR2 YYDKDF (reference sequence). V shed 1 base and J shed 0 bases, with 10 bases lying between them. The V call is TRBV15, the J call TRBJ2-7; D is perhaps TRBD2 (6 bases). The sequence derives from an adult woman who had mild COVID-19 (a few samples of this study predate the infection). Cell type and time point are not known. Source material: PBMCs or a T cell subset sorted from them (not recorded which). CDR3 DNA: TGTGCCACCAGCAGAGGGATGGGGGGCTCCTACGAGCAGTACTTC. Its protein product is CATSRGMGGSYEQYF. The complete variable domain, with remaining parts taken from reference TRBV15 and TRBJ2-7, reads DAMVIQNPRYQVTQFGKPVTLSCSQTLNHNVMYWYQQKSSQAPKLLFHYYDKDFNNEADTPDNFQSRRPNTSFCFLDIRSPGLGDTAMYLCATSRGMGGSYEQYFGPGTRLTVT.